The rows below give T cell receptor beta chains drawn from one sample of a study of blood T cell repertoires in COVID-19. Sequencing used immunoSEQ multiplex PCR; TCRdb keeps in-frame clones, though not all of them. The sample consists of around 130,000 clones, roughly four fifths of them appearing once. What was sequenced was peripheral blood. These TCRs come from a human donor in a cohort sampled during active COVID-19. The CDR3 runs from the conserved cysteine through the conserved F or W. The D gene is left open where the match is weak. Size values are once, few and many counts, or a class for expanded clones, and some rows have none.

.	TRBV6-1	.	TRBJ2-7	CASSEALGIPYEQYF	TGTGCCAGCAGTGAAGCGCTCGGGATCCCCTACGAGCAGTACTTC
TRBD1	TRBV6-6	.	TRBJ1-5	CASSPQGQASQPQHF	TGTGCCAGCAGTCCCCAGGGACAGGCGAGTCAGCCCCAGCATTTT
.	TRBV11-3	.	TRBJ2-1	CASSSSRSPGGNEQFF	TGTGCCAGCAGCTCTAGCAGGTCCCCAGGCGGCAATGAGCAGTTCTTC
.	TRBV28	.	TRBJ2-7	CASSLFVSSYEQYF	TGTGCCAGCAGTTTATTTGTCAGCTCCTACGAGCAGTACTTC
TRBD2	TRBV5-5	few	TRBJ2-4	CASSSTSGGAKNIQYF	TGTGCCAGCAGCTCGACTAGCGGGGGGGCCAAAAACATTCAGTACTTC
TRBD1	TRBV7-2	.	TRBJ1-1	CASSSTGTGRPEAFF	TGTGCCAGCAGCTCCACCGGGACAGGGCGACCTGAAGCTTTCTTT
.	TRBV6-5	.	TRBJ1-1	CASSYSTAAYTEAFF	TGTGCCAGCAGTTACTCGACCGCGGCCTACACTGAAGCTTTCTTT
.	TRBV6-1	.	TRBJ1-4	CASSEALTGLDEKLFF	TGTGCCAGCAGTGAAGCTCTAACGGGTTTGGATGAAAAACTGTTTTTT
TRBD1	TRBV15	.	TRBJ2-7	CATSRDLLGQGGYEQYF	TGTGCCACCAGCAGAGATTTATTAGGACAGGGGGGCTACGAGCAGTACTTC
.	TRBV6-4	.	TRBJ1-1	CASSDEEPVHKLFTEAFF	TGTGCCAGCAGTGATGAGGAGCCAGTACATAAGCTTTTTACTGAAGCTTTCTTT
.	TRBV3-1/TRBV3-2	.	TRBJ1-1	CASSTGVTEAFF	TGTGCCAGCAGTACGGGGGTCACTGAAGCTTTCTTT
.	TRBV6-5	.	TRBJ1-2	CASSSAGGGYTF	TGTGCCAGCAGCTCAGCTGGGGGCGGCTACACCTTC
.	TRBV6-1	.	TRBJ1-5	CASSEALGRGNQPQHF	TGTGCCAGCAGTGAAGCGTTAGGGAGGGGCAATCAGCCCCAGCATTTT
TRBD1	TRBV10-2	.	TRBJ1-1	CASSKQGDTEAFF	TGCGCCAGCAGTAAACAGGGGGACACTGAAGCTTTCTTT
TRBD1	TRBV6-1	.	TRBJ1-3	CASSVLQGATGNTIYF	TGTGCCAGCAGTGTTTTACAGGGGGCGACTGGAAACACCATATATTTT
.	TRBV6-5	.	TRBJ1-3	CASSYAGFGNTIYF	TGTGCCAGCAGTTACGCGGGGTTTGGAAACACCATATATTTT
.	TRBV2	.	TRBJ2-2	CASRRGQNTGELFF	TGTGCCAGCAGAAGGGGACAGAACACCGGGGAGCTGTTTTTT
.	TRBV5-8	few	TRBJ2-2	CANLIWGDTGELFF	TGTGCCAACCTGATCTGGGGGGACACCGGGGAGCTGTTTTTT
TRBD2	TRBV13	.	TRBJ2-3	CASSLRTSGFGGDTQYF	TGTGCCAGCAGCCTAAGGACTAGCGGGTTCGGTGGAGATACGCAGTATTTT
.	TRBV28	.	TRBJ1-2	CASSDSLYGYTF	TGTGCCAGCAGTGACAGCCTCTATGGCTACACCTTC
TRBD1	TRBV7-9	.	TRBJ1-3	CASSLDPRQGGSGNTIYF	TGTGCCAGCAGCTTAGATCCCCGACAGGGAGGAAGTGGAAACACCATATATTTT
.	TRBV5-1	.	TRBJ2-7	CASSQAQGASYEQYF	TGCGCCAGCAGCCAGGCACAGGGAGCCTCCTACGAGCAGTACTTC
.	TRBV5-1	.	TRBJ2-2	CASSYGTSNTGELFF	TGCGCCAGCAGCTATGGGACATCGAACACCGGGGAGCTGTTTTTT
.	TRBV21-1	.	TRBJ2-7	CASSKWGPGQGSHEQYF	TGTGCCAGCAGCAAATGGGGCCCGGGACAGGGTTCCCACGAGCAGTACTTC
.	TRBV19	once	TRBJ1-2	CASSPRDYGYTF	TGTGCCAGTAGTCCCCGGGACTATGGCTACACCTTC
.	TRBV20-1	.	TRBJ2-3	CSAPQGYTQYF	TGCAGTGCTCCCCAGGGCTATACGCAGTATTTT
TRBD1	TRBV6-5	.	TRBJ1-1	CASSFYRGRGNTEAFF	TGTGCCAGCAGTTTCTACAGGGGCAGGGGGAACACTGAAGCTTTCTTT
.	TRBV21-1	.	TRBJ1-4	CASSLNRGLGEKLFF	TGTGCCAGCAGCTTAAACAGGGGGCTGGGGGAAAAACTGTTTTTT
.	TRBV2	.	TRBJ2-5	CASSRGGRETQYF	TGTGCCAGCAGTAGGGGGGGGAGGGAGACCCAGTACTTC
.	TRBV2	.	TRBJ2-1	CASSELQNEQFF	TGTGCCAGCAGTGAACTCCAGAATGAGCAGTTCTTC
TRBD2	TRBV28	.	TRBJ2-1	CASRLPGGNEQFF	TGTGCCAGCCGCCTTCCGGGGGGCAATGAGCAGTTCTTC
.	TRBV4-1	.	TRBJ2-7	CASSQAQGIPYEQYF	TGCGCCAGCAGCCAAGCCCAGGGCATTCCCTACGAGCAGTACTTC
.	TRBV5-1	.	TRBJ1-5	CASSLVPGGANQPQHF	TGCGCCAGCAGCTTGGTACCCGGGGGGGCCAATCAGCCCCAGCATTTT
.	TRBV24-1	.	TRBJ2-5	CATSDAGHGETQYF	TGTGCCACCAGTGATGCGGGCCATGGGGAGACCCAGTACTTC
.	TRBV5-1	.	TRBJ2-3	CASYRETSTDTQYF	TGCGCCAGCTACCGGGAGACGAGCACAGATACGCAGTATTTT
.	TRBV5-4	.	TRBJ1-1	CASSLGGGRNTEAFF	TGTGCCAGCAGCTTGGGGGGGGGACGGAACACTGAAGCTTTCTTT
.	TRBV7-9	once	TRBJ2-7	CASSFRDPRTSGYEQYF	TGTGCCAGCAGCTTTCGGGATCCGAGAACCTCGGGGTACGAGCAGTACTTC
TRBD1	TRBV7-9	.	TRBJ1-4	CASSFPIGGAGEKLFF	TGTGCCAGCAGCTTCCCCATAGGGGGCGCCGGTGAAAAACTGTTTTTT
.	TRBV28	.	TRBJ2-4	CASSLSGHERGIQYF	TGTGCCAGCAGCCTCTCCGGACACGAGAGAGGCATTCAGTACTTC
.	TRBV21-1	.	TRBJ2-3	CAIAEDTQYF	TGTGCCATTGCCGAGGATACGCAGTATTTT
TRBD1	TRBV11-2	.	TRBJ1-1	CASSLTTPGTGMDTEAFF	TGTGCCAGCAGCTTAACCACCCCCGGGACAGGGATGGACACTGAAGCTTTCTTT
.	TRBV5-1	once	TRBJ2-7	CASSRGGVEQYF	TGCGCCAGCAGCAGGGGCGGGGTTGAGCAGTACTTC
.	TRBV5-3	.	TRBJ1-1	CARSLSPHREAAFF	TGTGCCAGAAGCTTGTCACCCCACAGGGAAGCAGCTTTCTTT
.	TRBV27	.	TRBJ2-7	CASSPRARPKEQYF	TGTGCCAGCAGTCCGCGGGCCCGACCGAAGGAGCAGTACTTC
.	TRBV7-6	.	TRBJ1-1	CASSSTASNTEAFF	TGTGCCAGCAGCTCGACAGCTTCGAACACTGAAGCTTTCTTT
TRBD1	TRBV9	.	TRBJ2-2	CASSVGTGVPAGELFF	TGTGCCAGCAGCGTAGGGACAGGGGTTCCCGCCGGGGAGCTGTTTTTT
.	TRBV18	.	TRBJ1-2	CASSSTVGAMGYTF	TGTGCCAGCTCATCCACGGTGGGGGCAATGGGCTACACCTTC
.	TRBV4-1	.	TRBJ2-3	CASSQVGPGGLDTQYF	TGCGCCAGCAGCCAAGTAGGGCCGGGGGGCCTTGATACGCAGTATTTT
TRBD1	TRBV5-1	.	TRBJ2-7	CASSSTQGVGQYF	TGCGCCAGCAGCTCGACACAGGGGGTAGGTCAGTACTTC
TRBD1	TRBV10-3	.	TRBJ1-1	CATAFKQGETEAFF	TGTGCCACCGCGTTTAAACAGGGGGAAACTGAAGCTTTCTTT